The sequence of this TCR beta chain was determined in a study of identical twins. Study results and limitations: Without tracking the same donors, conclusions rested on cross-sectional statistical analysis. Alpha sequences out of frame and shared by twins had excess low generation probability. Insertions were fewer in abundant cord blood beta clonotypes, whereas memory repertoires showed none of this pattern.

Healthy Caucasians were all of the donors. This clonotype was seen only a few times. Its antigen is currently unknown. MiXCR, run by TCRdb on the 5' RACE reads, gives a single entry per CDR3 protein. The table lists about 490,000 distinct CDR3 sequences, 13% to 15% of them singletons. V was cut by 3 bases and J by 0 bases, with 12 bases left in between. This CDR3 has 16 amino acids. Germline V CDR1 and CDR2: MNHNS, SASEGT. These same records also appear under a second study, on yellow fever vaccine responses in identical twins.

The V gene is TRBV6-1, the J gene TRBJ2-4; tentative D call: TRBD2 (6 bases). Sequencing used CD4+ T cells sorted from blood. The source is a woman younger than 35 in good health. CDR3 coding DNA: TGTGCCAGCAGTGACCTAGCGTACCTAGCCAAAAACATTCAGTACTTC. Protein: CASSDLAYLAKNIQYF.